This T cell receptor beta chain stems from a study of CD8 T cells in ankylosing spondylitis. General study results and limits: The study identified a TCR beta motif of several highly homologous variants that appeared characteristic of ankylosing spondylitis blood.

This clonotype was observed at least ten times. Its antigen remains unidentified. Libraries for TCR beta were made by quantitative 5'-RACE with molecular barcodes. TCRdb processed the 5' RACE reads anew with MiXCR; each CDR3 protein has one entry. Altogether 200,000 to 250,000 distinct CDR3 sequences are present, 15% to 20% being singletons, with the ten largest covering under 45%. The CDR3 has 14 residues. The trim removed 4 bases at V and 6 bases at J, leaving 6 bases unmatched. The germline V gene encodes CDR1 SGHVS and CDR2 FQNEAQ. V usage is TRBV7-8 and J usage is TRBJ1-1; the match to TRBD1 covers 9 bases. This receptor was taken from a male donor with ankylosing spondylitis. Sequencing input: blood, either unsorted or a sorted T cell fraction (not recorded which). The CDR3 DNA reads TGTGCCAGCAGCTCTGATCGGGACAGGGCTGAAGCTTTCTTT. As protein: CASSSDRDRAEAFF.